The 26 T cell receptor beta chains given below trace back to one sample, sequenced in a study of T cells in women clearing cervical HPV infection. Sequencing was performed with immunoSEQ multiplex PCR; in TCRdb, only in-frame clones are kept and a portion is missing. Its clone listing holds 30,000 to 45,000 clones. The sample consisted of blood buffy coat. These receptors were taken from a woman between 18 and 70 years old with a cervical HPV16 infection that either progressed to CIN3+ or cleared (not recorded which).

A word on this clone: A read error may produce the germline difference seen at one junction end. Read data end 3 residues before the CDR3 end; the end is taken from the germline J gene. The chain is built from TRBV18 and TRBJ1-4; tentatively, D is TRBD1 (6 bases). Germline lookup yields CDR1 KGHSH and CDR2 LQKENI. The CDR3 consists of 14 residues. The CDR3 is CASSPQGGDSPLFF. The CDR3 DNA, read in part, is TGTGCCAGCTCGCCACAGGGTGGCGATTCACCA. The full variable domain, its missing parts supplied by reference TRBV18 and TRBJ1-4, is NAGVMQNPRHLVRRRGQEARLRCSPMKGHSHVYWYRQLPEEGLKFMVYLQKENIIDESGMPKERFSAEFPKEGPSILRIQQVVRGDSAAYFCASSPQGGDSPLFFGSGTQLSVL.

In the case of this clone: With the read ending 3 residues before the CDR3 end, the germline J gene is used to fill in that end. The chain has TRBV30 and TRBJ2-3; weak D call: TRBD2 (6 bases). Germline loops: CDR1 GTSNPN, CDR2 SVGIG (reference sequence). CDR3 length: 17 amino acids. Trimming shortened V by 0 bases and J by 6 bases, and 22 bases separated the two germline ends. This chain's CDR3 is CAWSVYETRDPPDTQYF. Partial CDR3 DNA: TGTGCCTGGAGTGTTTATGAGACTAGAGATCCGCCGGATACG.

For this clone: The CDR3 goes on 3 residues after the read ends, and that part is filled in from the germline J gene. The chain recombines TRBV30 with TRBJ2-5, with a possible D match to TRBD2 (5 bases). This CDR3 is built from 13 residues. With 1 base removed from V and 5 bases from J, the gap between germline ends came to 11 bases. Germline assignment: CDR1 GTSNPN and CDR2 SVGIG (reference sequence). The part of the CDR3 DNA that was read is TGTGCCTGGAGTGGCGGAGGTCTGGAGACC. Its translation is CAWSGGGLET. The complete CDR3 reads CAWSGGGLETQYF.

For this clone: The CDR3 is cut off 3 residues early in the read; its end comes from the germline J gene. The gene calls are TRBV7-3 and TRBJ2-2; D is ambiguous. Per germline, CDR1 SGHTA and CDR2 FQGTGA. The CDR3 has 16 residues. V lost 2 bases, J lost 1 base, and 11 bases lay in between. CDR3 in amino acids: CASSLSRALNTGELFF. The CDR3 bases that were read are TGTGCCAGCAGCTTATCCCGAGCACTGAACACCGGGGAG.

For this clone: The DNA ends 3 residues before the CDR3 does, and the rest of the CDR3 is filled in from the germline J gene. J is TRBJ2-7 and V is TRBV19, with D hard to call. V was clipped by 3 bases and J by 1 base, with 4 bases between them. This CDR3 is 12 amino acids long. Germline V gene data show CDR1 as LNHDA and CDR2 as SQIVND (reference sequence). CDR3 DNA, as far as it was read: TGTGCCAGTAGTATTTTATCCTACGAG. Translation: CASSILSYE. The whole CDR3 sequence is CASSILSYEQYF.

CDR3 protein: CASSHLTGVYDYTF. The DNA read from the CDR3 is TGTGCCAGCAGCCATTTGACAGGGGTGTACGAC. The chain has TRBV7-9 and TRBJ1-2; 8 bases are shared with TRBD1. Read coverage stops 3 residues before the CDR3 terminus; the germline J gene supplies the remainder. The CDR3 has 14 amino acids. Germline V gene data show CDR1 as SEHNR and CDR2 as FQNEAQ (reference sequence). Full variable domain (rest looked up from reference TRBV7-9 and TRBJ1-2): DTGVSQNPRHKITKRGQNVTFRCDPISEHNRLYWYRQTLGQGPEFLTYFQNEAQLEKSRLLSDRFSAERPKGSFSTLEIQRTEQGDSAMYLCASSHLTGVYDYTFGSGTRLTVV.

On this clone itself: The CDR3 is cut off 3 residues early in the read; its end comes from the germline J gene. The J gene is TRBJ2-4, the V gene TRBV7-2; 8 positions agree with TRBD1. CDR3 length equals 13 residues. Per germline, CDR1 SGHTA and CDR2 FQGNSA. The sequenced part of the CDR3 DNA is TGTGCCAGCAGCTCCCAGGGGGCCTGGGGT. It is translated as CASSSQGAWG. From start to end, the CDR3 is CASSSQGAWGQYF.

Turning to this clone: The read ends 3 residues before the CDR3 terminus; that terminus is restored from the germline J gene. The rearrangement uses TRBV18 and TRBJ1-1; D unclear. The V gene lost 6 bases and the J gene lost 3 bases, with 17 bases spanning the gap. The CDR3 sequence is 15 residues long. Germline-derived CDR1 and CDR2 are KGHSH and LQKENI. CDR3 DNA (partial): TGTGCCAGCTCCCCGAGTCTCACGTCGGACACTGAA. Its protein product is CASSPSLTSDTE. The complete CDR3 reads CASSPSLTSDTEAFF.

CDR3 sequence: CASSDSSGGAPIDTQYF. CDR3 DNA (partial): TGTGCCAGCAGTGACTCTAGCGGGGGGGCCCCTATCGATACG. The V call is TRBV6-4, the J call TRBJ2-3, with TRBD2 identical over 11 bases. Read sequence stops 3 residues before the CDR3 end, and the germline J gene provides the missing end. CDR1 is MRHNA and CDR2 is SNTAGT in the germline V gene. The J segment lost 6 bases and the V segment lost 0 bases, leaving 8 bases of the junction unmatched. The length of the CDR3 is 17 residues.

On this clone: The read gets to within 3 residues of the CDR3 end, and the germline J gene fills in the rest. This chain joins TRBV7-6 and TRBJ1-4; 7 bases line up with TRBD1. Germline CDR1 is SGHVS and CDR2 is FNYEAQ. The CDR3 is 14 amino acids. CDR3 in amino acids: CASSSTGANSPLFF. The CDR3 bases that were read are TGTGCCAGCAGCTCCACAGGGGCTAATTCACCA.

Note on this clone: The read stops 3 residues short of the end of the CDR3; the missing end is completed from the germline J gene. The rearrangement links TRBV7-2 to TRBJ2-1, with D possibly matching TRBD1 (5 bases). The CDR3 has 15 amino acids. The V and J ends lost 5 bases and 4 bases respectively, with 15 bases between them. Germline assignment: CDR1 SGHTA and CDR2 FQGNSA. This chain's CDR3 is CASSTLVGAYNEQFF. CDR3 DNA (partial): TGTGCCAGCAGCACCCTCGTTGGGGCTTACAATGAG.

Note on this clone: The read is 3 residues too short to cover the CDR3 end, so that end is filled in from the germline J gene. The V call is TRBV19, the J call TRBJ1-5, with TRBD1 matching over 7 bases. Looked up from germline, CDR1 is LNHDA and CDR2 is SQIVND (reference sequence). CDR3 length: 14 residues. V dropped 5 bases and J dropped 3; count of bases not matched to a gene: 4. The DNA read from the CDR3 is TGTGCCAGTAGTCGAGACAGGGACAATCAGCCC. As protein: CASSRDRDNQP. The whole CDR3 is CASSRDRDNQPQHF.

Details on this clone: The read stops 3 residues short of the end of the CDR3; the missing end is completed from the germline J gene. This rearrangement joins TRBV20-1 to TRBJ2-7; perhaps TRBD1 as D (6 bases). Between the trimmed V and J ends, which lost 3 bases and 2 bases, there was a span of 14 bases. Germline V gives CDR1 DFQATT, CDR2 SNEGSKA (reference sequence). The CDR3 is 14 residues long. The CDR3 DNA, read in part, is TGCAGTGCTAGTGGTCCAGGGGTGACCTACGAG. This translates into CSASGPGVTYE. The entire CDR3 is CSASGPGVTYEQYF.

Of note for this clone: The read ends 3 residues shy of where the CDR3 ends; the end is completed using the germline J gene. The rearrangement joins TRBV20-1 to TRBJ2-2; perhaps TRBD1 as D (8 bases). The CDR3 is 13 residues long. CDR1 is DFQATT, CDR2 SNEGSKA, per germline (reference sequence). The CDR3 loop reads CSARTGGEEKLFF. The DNA read from the CDR3 is TGCAGTGCTAGAACAGGGGGGGAAGAAAAG.

On this clone itself: The CDR3 end falls 3 residues outside the read, so it is completed with the germline J gene. This rearrangement joins TRBV7-9 to TRBJ1-4, with 7 bases aligning to TRBD1. From germline, CDR1 is SEHNR and CDR2 FQNEAQ (reference sequence). The CDR3 is 15 residues long. The CDR3 region is CASSRGTAANSPLFF. The CDR3 bases that were read are TGTGCCAGCAGCCGAGGGACAGCTGCTAATTCACCA.

The CDR3 region is CASSGTGFNDYTF. The sequenced part of the CDR3 DNA is TGTGCCAGCAGCGGGACAGGGTTTAACGAC. The rearrangement joins TRBV7-9 to TRBJ1-2, with 9 bases that match TRBD1. Coverage ceases 3 residues before the CDR3 finishes, and the germline J gene fills in the end. The CDR3 loop spans 13 amino acids. CDR1 is SEHNR, CDR2 FQNEAQ, per germline (reference sequence).

In the case of this clone: Read data end 3 residues before the CDR3 end; the end is taken from the germline J gene. V and J are TRBV5-8 and TRBJ1-1; TRBD1 might be the D (5 bases). Germline CDR1 and CDR2: SGHTS and YDEGEE. Between the trimmed V and J ends, which lost 4 bases and 2 bases, there was a span of 12 bases. The CDR3 loop spans 14 amino acids. This chain's CDR3 is CASSTTAPNTEAFF. The CDR3 bases that were read are TGTGCCAGCAGCACGACAGCACCCAACACTGAA.

About this clone itself: The CDR3 end falls 3 residues outside the read, so it is completed with the germline J gene. The V call is TRBV2, the J call TRBJ2-3; 8 bases align to TRBD1. CDR1 is SNHLY, CDR2 FYNNEI, per germline. The CDR3 totals 16 residues. Here the CDR3 reads CASSVTDRVGNQPQYF. The CDR3 bases that were read are TGTGCCAGCAGTGTTACGGACAGGGTTGGTAATCAGCCG.

A note on this clone: The read halts 3 residues ahead of the CDR3 end, with the missing end drawn from the germline J gene. V usage is TRBV7-2 and J usage is TRBJ2-3; 7 bases line up with TRBD2. This CDR3 comprises 13 residues. CDR1 and CDR2 from the germline V gene are SGHTA and FQGNSA. The CDR3 loop reads CASQAGVQETQYF. CDR3 DNA, as far as it was read: TGTGCCAGCCAGGCGGGGGTCCAAGAGACG.

In regard to this clone: The CDR3 end is not reached by the read, which stops 3 residues before it; the germline J gene fills it in. The chain couples TRBV19 to TRBJ1-1; D unclear. V was pared by 0 bases and J by 5 bases, with 13 bases between. In germline, CDR1 is LNHDA, CDR2 SQIVND (reference sequence). CDR3 length equals 15 residues. The CDR3 DNA, read in part, is TGTGCCAGTAGTATAGAGTCGACTCGAAGGACTGAA. Translating gives CASSIESTRRTE. The entire CDR3 sequence reads CASSIESTRRTEAFF.

For this clone: The read gets to within 3 residues of the CDR3 end, and the germline J gene fills in the rest. This chain joins TRBV5-4 and TRBJ2-7; the D gene could be TRBD1 or TRBD2 (5 bases each). Germline CDR1 SGHNT, CDR2 YYREEE (reference sequence). The CDR3 has 15 amino acids. Trimming shortened V by 4 bases and J by 2 bases, and 16 bases separated the two germline ends. CDR3 sequence reads: CASSLGIGATYEQYF. The DNA read from the CDR3 is TGTGCCAGCAGCCTCGGGATAGGGGCTACCTACGAG.

Comments on this clone: The CDR3 end is not reached by the read, which stops 3 residues before it; the germline J gene fills it in. The chain recombines TRBV4-2 with TRBJ2-5; TRBD2 matches 7 bases. The germline gives CDR1 LGHNA, CDR2 YNFKEQ. Unmatched junction bases numbered 7, after V lost 4 bases and J lost 5 bases. This CDR3 has 14 residues. CDR3 loop: CASSLNFGGETQYF. CDR3 DNA (partial): TGTGCCAGCAGCCTCAACTTCGGGGGGGAGACC.

Regarding this clone: The sequenced fragment ends 3 residues before the CDR3 boundary, so the rest is inferred from the germline J gene. This rearrangement joins TRBV19 to TRBJ2-2; D remains ambiguous. Germline V gene data show CDR1 as LNHDA and CDR2 as SQIVND (reference sequence). The CDR3 has 13 residues. Trimming left V 3 bases short and J 6 bases short, with 8 bases between. The CDR3 bases that were read are TGTGCCAGTAGTATCGCGGTCGCCGGGGAG. Protein: CASSIAVAGE. Given in full, the CDR3 is CASSIAVAGELFF.

A word on this clone: The read halts 3 residues ahead of the CDR3 end, with the missing end drawn from the germline J gene. The chain carries TRBV5-1 and TRBJ2-1; no clear D. V lost 6 bases and J 7 bases, leaving 8 bases between the germline ends. CDR3 length: 11 amino acids. Germline V gives CDR1 SGHRS, CDR2 YFSETQ. CDR3 DNA, as far as it was read: TGCGCCAGCATAGAGAGTAATGAG. Its translation: CASIESNE. The CDR3, in full, reads CASIESNEQFF.

About this clone: The read is 3 residues too short to cover the CDR3 end, so that end is filled in from the germline J gene. The rearrangement uses TRBV6-1 and TRBJ1-1; TRBD1 might be the D (6 bases). Germline V gives CDR1 MNHNS, CDR2 SASEGT. V was trimmed by 2 bases and J by 4 bases, leaving 11 bases between them. This CDR3 has 14 amino acids. The CDR3 here is CASSENRGTTEAFF. The part of the CDR3 DNA that was read is TGTGCCAGCAGTGAAAATAGGGGGACCACTGAA.

A word on this clone: From the germline J gene comes the end of the CDR3, since the read stops 3 residues before it. The chain recombines TRBV19 with TRBJ2-1; 10 bases align to TRBD1. Per germline, CDR1 LNHDA and CDR2 SQIVND (reference sequence). Germline trimming cut 8 bases from V and 3 bases from J; bases unmatched to any gene: 19. This CDR3 has 19 residues. The sequenced part of the CDR3 DNA is TGTGCCAGTCGCTCGACAGGGGGCCGTAAGGATTCCCTCTACAATGAG. This encodes CASRSTGGRKDSLYNE. The whole CDR3 reads CASRSTGGRKDSLYNEQFF.